This T cell receptor (beta chain) was retrieved from a study of blood T cell repertoires in COVID-19. Germline V lookup: CDR1 LGHDT, CDR2 YNNKEL (reference sequence). This CDR3 has 14 residues. V trimming: 5 bases; J trimming: 6 bases; junction bases outside the gene matches: 2. The data were produced by immunoSEQ multiplex PCR, yet TCRdb's version contains in-frame clones alone and is incomplete. The table lists approximately 460,000 clones, roughly 87% of them singletons. This clonotype was obtained from a man younger than 35 with COVID-19, enrolled during active disease. Sequenced sample: peripheral blood. The V call is TRBV3-1 (or the pseudogene TRBV3-2), the J call TRBJ1-6; 9 bases map to TRBD1. DNA for the CDR3: TGTGCCAGCAGCGGACAGGGGCGTAATTCACCCCTCCACTTT. This sequence encodes CASSGQGRNSPLHF.